The present entry profiles one TCR beta chain with its context. The data stem from a study of blood T cell repertoires in COVID-19. Germline values: CDR1 SGHTS, CDR2 YDEGEE. CDR3 size: 13 residues. Trimming pared 4 bases from V and 4 bases from J, leaving 11 bases between. Cohorts were assigned according to the clinical history that participants reported. Before being deemed recovered, Cohort 3 donors had two negative PCRs, clearance, or symptom resolution. Assay: immunoSEQ multiplex PCR; the TCRdb copy retains only in-frame clones and omits some. The top ten clones hold less than 5.5% of a sample with 300,000 to 400,000 clones, 88% of them seen once.

Sample: PBMCs or T cells enriched from blood (not recorded which). The chain combines TRBV5-8 with TRBJ1-2; D gene uncertain. This TCR derives from a man under 40 who had recovered from COVID-19. The CDR3 spells CASSPGLFYGYTF. The CDR3 nucleotides read TGTGCCAGCAGCCCCGGTTTATTCTATGGCTACACCTTC.